The 16 T cell receptor beta chains below all came from one sample that was sequenced in a study of tumor-infiltrating lymphocytes in primary liver carcinoma. The investigators made TCR beta cDNA from approximately 0.5 ug total RNA, using a constant-region primer. Libraries for TCR beta were built through three nested multiplex PCR rounds, which together made up a slightly modified ARM-PCR procedure. The opening two PCR rounds, ten to eleven cycles each, paired TRBV1-TRBV30 forward primers with a C-beta reverse primer. TCRdb independently ran MiXCR on the multiplex PCR reads; one entry per CDR3 protein. The sample has 80,000 or so distinct CDR3 sequences, about 64% seen once. Bulk tissue was left unsorted, and RNA and DNA were co-extracted from 20-30 mg of it. The sequencing input was liver tumor tissue from sampling region 4. The subset denotes: tumor region T4, right-lateral pole. The receptors shown here come from a woman aged 55-75 years with primary liver carcinoma and hepatitis B virus infection.

On this clonotype: One end of the junction fails to match germline, which may point to a read error. V and J are TRBV29-1 and TRBJ2-1; the D gene is possibly TRBD2 (6 bases). Germline assignment: CDR1 SQVTM and CDR2 ANQGSEA. CDR3 length equals 15 residues. The CDR3 loop is CSVGGFSGAYNEQLF. The CDR3 nucleotides are TGCAGCGTTGGGGGGTTTAGCGGAGCGTACAATGAGCAGCTCTTC.

A note on this clonotype: The junction departs from the called germline gene at one end, perhaps through a read error. The chain uses TRBV4-1 and TRBJ1-5; 8 bases are shared with TRBD1. The CDR3 totals 15 residues. Per germline, CDR1 MGHRA and CDR2 YSYEKL. CDR3 residues: CASNQVDRADQSQHF. In nucleotides, the CDR3 is TGCGCCAGCAACCAGGTGGACAGGGCGGATCAGTCCCAGCATTTT.

In regard to this clonotype: The conserved phenylalanine or tryptophan is not found at the CDR3 terminus, so this likely reflects a read error. It is unclear where the CDR3 begins or ends on the DNA, so no DNA is shown, and the CDR3 is as TCRdb lists it. The genes are TRBV6-5 and TRBJ1-1. The CDR3 spans 14 residues, counting both ends. The germline CDR1 and CDR2 sequences are MNHEY and SVGAGI. This CDR3 reads CASSYRRLGTETIY.

Worth noting for this clonotype: A much larger clone differs by one base, so this may be a read error. CDR3 residues: CASSWYDQYF. In DNA form, the CDR3 reads TGTGCCAGCAGTTGGTACGACCAGTACTTC. The V and J genes are TRBV28 and TRBJ2-7; D is unresolved. CDR1 is MDHEN, CDR2 SYDVKM, per germline. The CDR3 runs 10 residues.

V gene TRBV29-1 combines with J gene TRBJ2-1, with 8 bases identical to TRBD2. From germline, CDR1 is SQVTM and CDR2 ANQGSEA. The junction had 14 bases not matched to a gene; V was cut back by 4 bases and J by 9 bases. The CDR3 contains 15 residues. CDR3 protein: CSVVVLAGECSEQFF. CDR3 coding DNA: TGCAGCGTTGTGGTGCTAGCGGGCGAGTGTAGTGAGCAGTTCTTC.

Details on this clonotype: Germline and junction disagree at one end, which may indicate a read error. V and J are TRBV4-1 and TRBJ2-6, with D tentatively TRBD2 (6 bases). Germline CDR1 reads MGHRA; CDR2 reads YSYEKL. CDR3 length: 17 residues. CDR3 sequence (DNA): TGCGCCAGCAGCCAAGAGGGACTGGGTTCTGGGGCCAACGTCCTGACCTTC. It yields the protein CASSQEGLGSGANVLTF.

This clonotype was counted at least ten times. The chain carries TRBV5-6 and TRBJ2-5; tentatively, D is TRBD2 (6 bases). The CDR3 runs to 15 residues. The germline V gene encodes CDR1 SGHDT and CDR2 YYEEEE. The germline V and J ends were trimmed by 1 base and 3 bases, with 13 bases remaining between them. The CDR3 loop is CASSLYGAGKETQYF. As DNA, the CDR3 is TGTGCCAGCAGCTTGTATGGGGCGGGAAAAGAGACCCAGTACTTC.

On this clonotype: At one boundary the junction diverges from the germline segment, which might be a read error. The chain is built from TRBV5-1 and TRBJ2-7; D may be TRBD1 or TRBD2 (5 bases each). Looked up from germline, CDR1 is SGHRS and CDR2 is YFSETQ. The CDR3 runs to 14 residues. The CDR3 region has the DNA TGCGCCAGCAGCTTGGCCGGGGCCTCCTACAAGCAGTACTTC. Amino acids: CASSLAGASYKQYF.

This clonotype was detected many times. This chain uses TRBV5-6 with TRBJ2-1; the match to TRBD2 covers 8 bases. This CDR3 contains 17 residues. V lost 4 bases, J lost 6 bases, and 15 bases stayed unmatched. Germline CDR1 and CDR2: SGHDT and YYEEEE. Here the CDR3 reads CASSPRGGASVLNEQFF. The DNA of the CDR3 is TGTGCCAGCAGCCCCCGGGGGGGGGCATCTGTTCTCAATGAGCAGTTCTTC.

A remark on this clonotype: Here the CDR3 omits its conserved ending phenylalanine or tryptophan, so a read error is the likely source. The chain recombines TRBV6-5 with TRBJ2-5, with a weak D call TRBD2 (5 bases). The CDR3 is 14 residues long. Germline loops: CDR1 MNHEY, CDR2 SVGAGI. Trimming removed 6 bases at V and 2 bases at J, with 13 bases between. In nucleotides, the CDR3 is TGTGCCAGCAGGGATACTAGGCGTCAAGAGACCCAGTACTTG. It yields the protein CASRDTRRQETQYL.

A remark on this clonotype: Its ends do not fully match the called genes, so a read error is possible. The chain carries TRBV12-3 or TRBV12-4 and TRBJ1-5; D not resolved. There are 15 residues in the CDR3. CDR3 protein: CASSPKTSSDQPQHF. CDR3 in DNA: TGTGCCAGCAGTCCGAAAACGAGCTCCGATCAACCCCAGCATTTT.

As to this clonotype: At one end, the junction sequence differs from germline, possibly due to a read error. The rearrangement uses TRBV7-8 and TRBJ1-2; D is unresolved. This CDR3 has 14 residues. Germline values: CDR1 SGHVS, CDR2 FQNEAQ. CDR3 coding DNA: TGTGCCAGCAACTTAGCCCCAGGCGACTATGGCCACACCTTC. Its translation is CASNLAPGDYGHTF.

This clonotype was found many times. J is TRBJ2-5 and V is TRBV5-4, with 7 bases that match TRBD1. This CDR3 has 16 residues. CDR1 and CDR2 from the germline V gene are SGHNT and YYREEE (reference sequence). Trimming at V came to 0 bases and at J to 1 base, leaving 6 bases not matched to a gene. This CDR3 reads CASSLVWDSAQETQYF. For the CDR3, the DNA is TGTGCCAGCAGCTTGGTCTGGGACAGCGCCCAAGAGACCCAGTACTTC.

As to this clonotype: This may be a read error, as it is one base from a much larger clone. V gene TRBV6-4 combines with J gene TRBJ2-1; D call uncertain. With 1 base removed from V and 1 base from J, the gap between germline ends came to 11 bases. The germline CDR1 and CDR2 sequences are MRHNA and SNTAGT. This CDR3 comprises 16 residues. CDR3 sequence (DNA): TGTGCCAGCAGTGACTATAGGGATGGATCCTACAATGAGCAGTTCTTC. Protein product: CASSDYRDGSYNEQFF.

V gene TRBV10-3 combines with J gene TRBJ2-7; TRBD2 matches at 12 bases. J gave up 4 bases and V 10 bases, and 17 bases lay outside the gene matches. The CDR3 spans 17 residues. Germline loops: CDR1 ENHRY, CDR2 SYGVKD. The DNA for the CDR3 is TGTGCCACCAGCGACCATAGGCGGACTAGCGGGAAGTACGAGCAGTACTTC. It is translated as CATSDHRRTSGKYEQYF.

J is TRBJ2-7 and V is TRBV6-5; D unresolved. V was clipped by 4 bases and J by 4 bases, with 14 bases between them. Germline CDR1 is MNHEY and CDR2 is SVGAGI. The CDR3 spans 14 residues. The DNA of the CDR3 is TGTGCCAGCAGTTTCTCGGTCCAGGATTACGAGCAGTACTTC. This encodes CASSFSVQDYEQYF.